What follows describes a single T cell receptor (beta chain). Antigen: not known. The junction departs from the called germline gene at one end, perhaps through a read error. All of the isolated RNA was reverse transcribed, so expressed TCRB transcripts were sequenced. Repertoires were generated with immunoSEQ multiplex PCR, while TCRdb's copy carries only in-frame clones and drops some. The sample records about 620,000 clones, about 16% being singletons. From germline, CDR1 is LNHNV and CDR2 YYDKDF (reference sequence). The CDR3 consists of 15 residues. This sample is drawn from a study of beta chain features in type 1 diabetes. Study results and limitations: For patients and controls alike, PCR might favor shorter templates to the same degree. Reduced insertions and increased deletions marked VDJ junctions in type 1 diabetes patients. Patients' naive, central memory and regulatory TCRB repertoires appeared more alike than those of healthy donors.

The clonotype was recovered from a man between 18 and 35 years old in good health. Sequenced material: naive CD4+ T cells from blood. V is TRBV15 and J is TRBJ1-6; D unclear. Here the CDR3 reads CASSRDPLTGSPLHF. CDR3 nucleotide sequence: TGTGCCTCCAGCAGAGATCCCCTAACGGGTTCACCCCTCCACTTT.